These 24 T cell receptor beta chains originate from one sample sequenced in a study of T cells after yellow fever vaccination. TCRdb processed the 5' RACE reads anew with MiXCR; each CDR3 protein has one entry. The table has 450,000 to 600,000 distinct CDR3 sequences, 17% seen once. Material: PBMCs, obtained 4 to 5 days after the first yellow fever vaccination. These receptors were collected from a man between 18 and 35 years old who received the YFV17D yellow fever vaccine.

This chain links TRBV10-3 with TRBJ2-5; D is possibly TRBD2 (6 bases). The CDR3 runs 15 residues. Germline V gene sequence: CDR1 ENHRY, CDR2 SYGVKD. V shed 6 bases and J shed 4 bases, with 18 bases lying between them. The CDR3, as DNA: TGTGCCATCAGCAACACCGGAAGGAGGGGAGAGACCCAGTACTTC. This encodes CAISNTGRRGETQYF.

The chain joins TRBV28 to TRBJ2-3; 10 bases are a match to TRBD2. After removal of 7 bases from V and 6 bases from J, the junction contained 7 bases not matched to a gene. From germline, CDR1 is MDHEN and CDR2 SYDVKM. CDR3 length: 14 amino acids. The CDR3 here is CASKSGGARDTQYF. The DNA of the CDR3 is TGTGCCAGCAAGAGCGGGGGGGCCAGGGATACGCAGTATTTT.

The chain couples TRBV18 to TRBJ1-1, with no clear D. This CDR3 spans 16 amino acids. V lost 1 base and J 1 base, leaving 13 bases between the germline ends. The germline CDR1 and CDR2 sequences are KGHSH and LQKENI. The DNA of the CDR3 is TGTGCCAGCTCACCACGCGGGTCAGGAACGAACACTGAAGCTTTCTTT. Translation: CASSPRGSGTNTEAFF.

In this sample, this clonotype turned up a few times. The chain employs TRBV7-8 and TRBJ2-5; no firm D call. Trimming removed 2 bases at V and 0 bases at J, with 10 bases between. The germline CDR1 and CDR2 sequences are SGHVS and FQNEAQ. CDR3 size: 15 residues. The CDR3 bases are TGTGCCAGCAGCTTAAGGAATACGTACCAAGAGACCCAGTACTTC. Amino acids: CASSLRNTYQETQYF.

This clonotype showed up many times. The chain couples TRBV12-3 or TRBV12-4 to TRBJ1-2, with D perhaps TRBD1 (6 bases). The CDR3 consists of 13 residues. Between the trimmed V and J ends, which lost 6 bases and 3 bases, there was a span of 11 bases. The CDR3 sequence: CASRTTGYYGYTF. CDR3 in DNA: TGTGCCAGCAGAACTACAGGGTACTATGGCTACACCTTC.

The rearrangement joins TRBV7-8 to TRBJ1-1, with TRBD1 as a possible D gene (6 bases). From germline, CDR1 is SGHVS and CDR2 FQNEAQ. The CDR3 extends over 15 amino acids. V was clipped by 2 bases and J by 7 bases, with 17 bases between them. The CDR3 coding sequence is TGTGCCAGCAGCTTATCCCGGGGGGGACACTTTGAAGCTTTCTTT. It codes for CASSLSRGGHFEAFF.

This clonotype was recorded a few times. The chain uses TRBV10-3 and TRBJ2-2; 7 bases are a match to TRBD1. Germline loops: CDR1 ENHRY, CDR2 SYGVKD. The CDR3 loop spans 14 amino acids. J lost 0 bases, V lost 10 bases, and 5 bases had no gene match. The DNA for the CDR3 is TGTGCCACAGAGGGACAGCCGAACACCGGGGAGCTGTTTTTT. Protein: CATEGQPNTGELFF.

This clonotype was detected only a few times. The chain uses TRBV6-1 and TRBJ1-2, with a weak D call TRBD1 (5 bases). The length of the CDR3 is 14 residues. Between the trimmed V and J ends, which lost 6 bases and 5 bases, there was a span of 16 bases. Germline V CDR1 and CDR2: MNHNS, SASEGT. The CDR3: CASRVGRRVYGYTF. As DNA, the CDR3 is TGTGCCAGCAGAGTGGGACGGAGGGTTTATGGCTACACCTTC.

In this sample, this clonotype turned up a few times. The chain employs TRBV24-1 and TRBJ2-1; 7 positions agree with TRBD2. With 5 bases clipped from V and 8 bases from J, the junction kept 5 bases outside the gene matches. The V gene's germline CDR1 is KGHDR and CDR2 SFDVKD. The CDR3 runs 13 residues. For the CDR3, the DNA is TGTGCCACCAGTGTCGGGGGGTCGGATGAGCAGTTCTTC. This gives the protein CATSVGGSDEQFF.

V is TRBV4-3 and J is TRBJ1-5; possible D gene TRBD1, 6 bases. Germline V gene data show CDR1 as LGHNA and CDR2 as YSLEER. Trimming cost V 2 bases and J 6 bases, with 14 bases left between them. The CDR3 consists of 15 residues. The CDR3 region is CASSQNEGVSQPQHF. CDR3 sequence (DNA): TGCGCCAGCAGCCAAAACGAGGGGGTCAGTCAGCCCCAGCATTTT.

J is TRBJ1-1 and V is TRBV4-3, with D perhaps matching TRBD1 (5 bases). V shed 0 bases and J shed 0 bases, with 14 bases lying between them. From germline, CDR1 is LGHNA and CDR2 YSLEER. CDR3 size: 17 residues. The CDR3 spells CASSQDLAQEVNTEAFF. Here the CDR3 DNA reads TGCGCCAGCAGCCAAGATCTCGCACAGGAGGTGAACACTGAAGCTTTCTTT.

The J gene is TRBJ1-2, the V gene TRBV12-3 or TRBV12-4; D uncertain. The CDR3 is made up of 16 amino acids. V was shortened by 1 base and J by 5 bases, with 17 bases between the two germline ends. This CDR3 is CASSLGRTELLYGYTF. Written as DNA, the CDR3 is TGTGCCAGCAGTTTAGGCCGCACCGAATTATTGTATGGCTACACCTTC.

This clonotype was counted only a few times. The chain joins TRBV3-1 to TRBJ2-7; D may match TRBD1 or TRBD2 (5 bases each). The CDR3 is 13 residues long. Looked up from germline, CDR1 is LGHDT and CDR2 is YNNKEL (reference sequence). Trimming stripped 9 bases from V and 7 bases from J, with 19 bases between. CDR3 region: CASGLLGTREQYF. CDR3 nucleotides: TGTGCCAGTGGCCTGCTTGGGACGCGGGAGCAGTACTTC.

The chain has TRBV6-4 and TRBJ2-5, with D maybe TRBD2 (6 bases). This CDR3 has 13 residues. Germline V gene sequence: CDR1 MRHNA, CDR2 SNTAGT. Deletions cut 2 bases from V and 5 bases from J, with 9 bases between. The CDR3 region has the DNA TGTGCCAGCAGTGACAAAGGGAGGGAGACCCAGTACTTC. It codes for CASSDKGRETQYF.

The V gene is TRBV29-1, the J gene TRBJ2-5; 9 bases are a match to TRBD2. The CDR3 spans 14 residues. Germline V gene lookup returns CDR1 SQVTM and CDR2 ANQGSEA. The trim removed 4 bases at V and 5 bases at J, leaving 8 bases unmatched. The CDR3 sequence is CSVAYQSGGETQYF. CDR3 DNA sequence: TGCAGCGTTGCGTACCAAAGCGGGGGGGAGACCCAGTACTTC.

The sample holds a few counts of this clonotype. V is TRBV6-1 and J is TRBJ1-1; no clear D. Per germline, CDR1 MNHNS and CDR2 SASEGT. With 9 bases removed from V and 5 bases from J, the gap between germline ends came to 22 bases. This CDR3 contains 15 residues. As DNA, the CDR3 is TGTGCCAGTCCCCCCCGGAAGAAGGAAGGAACTGAAGCTTTCTTT. It codes for CASPPRKKEGTEAFF.

The genes are TRBV7-8 and TRBJ2-5; a weak D match, TRBD1 (6 bases). Trimming cost V 6 bases and J 4 bases, with 18 bases left between them. Looked up from germline, CDR1 is SGHVS and CDR2 is FQNEAQ. CDR3 length: 15 residues. CDR3 DNA: TGTGCCAGCAGTCGAAACCTACAGGGCCGAGAGACCCAGTACTTC. Protein: CASSRNLQGRETQYF.

This clonotype was observed a handful of times. The CDR3 spells CTSSLLAPGTSGPLGSYEQYV. The CDR3 region has the DNA TGCACCAGCAGCCTACTAGCCCCCGGGACTAGCGGGCCCTTGGGGTCCTACGAGCAGTACGTC. V usage is TRBV1 and J usage is TRBJ2-7; TRBD2, as called in the table, went unchecked against the DNA. TRBV1 is described as a pseudogene. The CDR3 extends over 21 amino acids.

The CDR3 loop is CASSFKERDAFF. The CDR3 DNA follows: TGTGCCAGCAGTTTCAAGGAGCGGGACGCTTTCTTT. The chain uses TRBV28 and TRBJ1-1, with a weak D call TRBD1 (5 bases). CDR3 size: 12 residues. The germline CDR1 and CDR2 sequences are MDHEN and SYDVKM. V lost 3 bases, J lost 11 bases, and 13 bases lay in between.

This sequence joins TRBV6-1 and TRBJ1-2; D gene uncertain. The CDR3 totals 13 residues. CDR1 is MNHNS, CDR2 SASEGT, per germline. V was trimmed by 5 bases and J by 5 bases, leaving 12 bases between them. The CDR3 region is CASSPPGFYGYTF. CDR3 coding DNA: TGTGCCAGCAGTCCCCCGGGGTTTTATGGCTACACCTTC.

This clonotype was counted a few times. This chain connects TRBV25-1 to TRBJ2-5, with D uncertain. V was pared by 6 bases and J by 1 base, with 12 bases between. Germline V gives CDR1 MGHDK, CDR2 SYGVNS. CDR3 length: 14 amino acids. The chain's CDR3 is CASRDPATQETQYF. CDR3 nucleotides: TGTGCCAGCAGGGACCCGGCGACCCAAGAGACCCAGTACTTC.

The chain is built from TRBV10-3 and TRBJ1-1; 7 nucleotides match TRBD1. This CDR3 contains 16 residues. CDR1 is ENHRY and CDR2 is SYGVKD in the germline V gene. The J segment lost 1 base and the V segment lost 3 bases, leaving 8 bases of the junction unmatched. CDR3 in DNA: TGTGCCATCAGTGACTCCCGGGACAGTCGGAACACTGAAGCTTTCTTT. Its translation: CAISDSRDSRNTEAFF.

The J gene is TRBJ1-3, the V gene TRBV6-2 or TRBV6-3; D unresolved. V was shortened by 8 bases and J by 3 bases, with 8 bases between the two germline ends. This CDR3 region has 12 residues. CDR1 and CDR2 from the germline V gene are MNHEY and SVGEGT. The CDR3 bases are TGTGCCAGCTTCGCATTTGGAAACACCATATATTTT. Its protein product is CASFAFGNTIYF.

This clonotype has a handful of counts. The chain uses TRBV6-1 and TRBJ1-5; D not resolved. The length of the CDR3 is 14 residues. V was cut by 7 bases and J by 3 bases, with 13 bases left in between. The germline V gene has CDR1 MNHNS and CDR2 SASEGT. CDR3 nucleotides: TGTGCCAGCAAAACCGCGGGGTTCAATCAGCCCCAGCATTTT. Its protein product is CASKTAGFNQPQHF.